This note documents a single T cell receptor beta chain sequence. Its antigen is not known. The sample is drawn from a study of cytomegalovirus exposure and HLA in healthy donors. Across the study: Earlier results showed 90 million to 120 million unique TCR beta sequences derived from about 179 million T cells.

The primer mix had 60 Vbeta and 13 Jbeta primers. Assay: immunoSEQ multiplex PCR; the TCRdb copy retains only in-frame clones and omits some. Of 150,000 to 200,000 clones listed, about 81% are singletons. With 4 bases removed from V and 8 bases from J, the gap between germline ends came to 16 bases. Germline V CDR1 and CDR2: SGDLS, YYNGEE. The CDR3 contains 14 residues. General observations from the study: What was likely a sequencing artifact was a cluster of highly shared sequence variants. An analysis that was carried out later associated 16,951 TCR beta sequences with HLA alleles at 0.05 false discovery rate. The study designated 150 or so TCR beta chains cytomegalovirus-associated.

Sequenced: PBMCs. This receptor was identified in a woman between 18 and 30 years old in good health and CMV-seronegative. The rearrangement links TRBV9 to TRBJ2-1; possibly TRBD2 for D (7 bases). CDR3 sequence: CASSLLGGGDEQFF. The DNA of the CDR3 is TGTGCCAGCAGCCTTTTGGGCGGGGGCGATGAGCAGTTCTTC. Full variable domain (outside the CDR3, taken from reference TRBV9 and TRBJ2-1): DSGVTQTPKHLITATGQRVTLRCSPRSGDLSVYWYQQSLDQGLQFLIQYYNGEERAKGNILERFSAQQFPDLHSELNLSSLELGDSALYFCASSLLGGGDEQFFGPGTRLTVL.